This record concerns one T cell receptor beta chain sequence. Its specific antigen is unknown. No base quality information exists; no much larger clone differs at one position. Each clonotype received, on average, 10x coverage in deep resolution sequencing performed on a MiSeq, where the target depth lay between 1 in 1 million and 1 in 200,000 T cells. The immunoSEQ hsTCRB Kit was used to generate TCR beta libraries. Per the original workflow: Data were analyzed with ImmunoSEQ Data Assistant and ImmunoSEQ Analyzer, with V, D and J genes assigned per IMGT definitions. Clonality was computed as one minus normalized Shannon entropy of productive rearrangement frequencies, ranging from 0 to 1. Public clonotype analysis was restricted to overrepresented clonotypes comprising at least 0.05% of each patient's repertoire. Fewer than 15 repertoires from age-matched healthy donors, obtained from immuneACCESS, served as clonality controls. TCRdb took this table from immuneACCESS and kept in-frame rearrangements with V and J called. Such tables lack part of the clones; where checked against another copy, unresolved V genes explain under half of the gap, and the rest is unexplained. The V and J calls and clone size are taken from that table; D and trimming were inferred from the DNA. Here the sample has roughly 150,000 clones; roughly three quarters occur a single time. The ten largest clones represent approximately 5.1% of the sample.

This record belongs to a study of cytotoxic CD8 clonotypes in ibrutinib-treated CLL (dated by TCRdb to about 2021). Notes on the research overall: The cohort had 11 relapsed/refractory and approximately 15 treatment-naive patients; 17 were IGHV unmutated. Partial responses were observed in about 24 patients and complete responses in 2; after a median follow-up of 68 months, remission was maintained in approximately 14 patients and progression was observed in some twelve. Response samples were obtained after a median of 12 months of treatment, with a range of about 6 to 36 months. An average of about 250,000 productive templates and approximately 91,000 productive rearrangements was obtained per sample. Of the roughly 90 participants in the trial, approximately 25 had longitudinal samples available. Cryopreserved peripheral blood mononuclear cells were collected before treatment, at response, and at either disease progression or sustained remission. All remission and progressive disease samples were collected while patients were still receiving ibrutinib. The paper as a whole reports these results and caveats: At ibrutinib response clonality went up, during sustained remission it held steady, and at progression it dropped back toward baseline. Baseline clonality was found to be higher than that of age-matched healthy donors and was strongly correlated with circulating CD8+ T-cell counts. Public clonotypes were rare and either shrank or stayed stable during treatment, and the rise in clonality at ibrutinib response reflected expansion of private clonotypes. Lymph node repertoires were not examined, and the timing of sampling was not matched between patients in sustained remission and those whose disease progressed.

What the time point label conveys for this sample: around 2 years on ibrutinib. For TCR beta library preparation, 1.5 to 2.5 micrograms of genomic DNA were extracted from the cryopreserved PBMCs. Longitudinal blood samples from CLL patients receiving ibrutinib monotherapy were subjected to high-throughput TCR beta sequencing. The patients were enrolled in a single-center, open-label phase 2 trial of ibrutinib monotherapy. The sample here was PBMCs, taken after 24 months of ibrutinib treatment. This clonotype was obtained from a human donor with chronic lymphocytic leukemia.

Here is the DNA: TGTGCCAGCAGTTTTGGAGACTTCACAGATACGCAGTATTTT. The resulting protein is CASSFGDFTDTQYF. The chain joins TRBV27 to TRBJ2-3; the D gene identity is not certain. Sequences MNHEY (CDR1) and SMNVEV (CDR2) are obtained from the germline V gene (reference sequence). Spanning cysteine to phenylalanine, the CDR3 consists of 14 amino acids. Only the CDR3 part of the read is kept: 42 bases, read in frame from the first base. V loses 3 bases of germline sequence and J loses 2 bases, and the interval between the two ends is 9 bases.